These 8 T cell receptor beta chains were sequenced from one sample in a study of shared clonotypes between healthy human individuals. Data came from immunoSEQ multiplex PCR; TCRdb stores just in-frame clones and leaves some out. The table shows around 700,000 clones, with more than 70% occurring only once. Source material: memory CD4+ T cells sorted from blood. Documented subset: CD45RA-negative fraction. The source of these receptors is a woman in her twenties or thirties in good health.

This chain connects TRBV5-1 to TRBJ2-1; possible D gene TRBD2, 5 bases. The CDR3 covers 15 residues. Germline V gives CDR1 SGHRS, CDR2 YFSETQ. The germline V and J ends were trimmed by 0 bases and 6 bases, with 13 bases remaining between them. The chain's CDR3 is CASSLGDSAANEQFF. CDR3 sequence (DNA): TGCGCCAGCAGCTTGGGAGACTCAGCGGCCAATGAGCAGTTCTTC.

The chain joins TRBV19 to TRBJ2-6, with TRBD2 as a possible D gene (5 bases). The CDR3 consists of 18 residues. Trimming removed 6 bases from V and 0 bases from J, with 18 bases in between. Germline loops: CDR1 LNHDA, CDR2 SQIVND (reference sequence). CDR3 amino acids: CASSRSADLYSGANVLTF. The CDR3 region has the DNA TGTGCCAGTAGCAGATCGGCGGACTTATACTCTGGGGCCAACGTCCTGACTTTC.

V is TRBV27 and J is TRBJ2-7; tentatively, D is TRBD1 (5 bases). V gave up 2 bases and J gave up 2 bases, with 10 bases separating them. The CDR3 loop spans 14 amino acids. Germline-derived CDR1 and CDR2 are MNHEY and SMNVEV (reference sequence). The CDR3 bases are TGTGCCAGCAGTTTAAAGGGGTCAACCTACGAGCAGTACTTC. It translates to CASSLKGSTYEQYF.

The DNA for the CDR3 is TGTGCCAGCAGCCGTCGAGGCCGGGTGAACACTGAAGCTTTCTTT. Its protein is CASSRRGRVNTEAFF. This chain links TRBV5-6 with TRBJ1-1; no firm D call. The germline CDR1 and CDR2 sequences are SGHDT and YYEEEE. V was clipped by 4 bases and J by 0 bases, with 13 bases between them. The CDR3 contains 15 residues. The full variable domain, rest sourced from reference TRBV5-6 and TRBJ1-1, is DAGVTQSPTHLIKTRGQQVTLRCSPKSGHDTVSWYQQALGQGPQFIFQYYEEEERQRGNFPDRFSGHQFPNYSSELNVNALLLGDSALYLCASSRRGRVNTEAFFGQGTRLTVV.

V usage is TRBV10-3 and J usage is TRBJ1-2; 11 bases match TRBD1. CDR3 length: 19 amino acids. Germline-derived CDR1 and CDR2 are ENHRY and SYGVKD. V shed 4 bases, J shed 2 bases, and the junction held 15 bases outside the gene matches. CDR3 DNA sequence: TGTGCCATCAGTGCGGTTGGGACAGGGGGAGCGACGGCGAACTATGGCTACACCTTC. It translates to CAISAVGTGGATANYGYTF.

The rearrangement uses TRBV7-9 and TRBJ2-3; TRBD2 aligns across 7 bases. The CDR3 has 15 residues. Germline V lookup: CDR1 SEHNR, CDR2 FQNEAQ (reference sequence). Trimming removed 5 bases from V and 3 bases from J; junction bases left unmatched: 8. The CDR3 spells CASSPPGTITDTQYF. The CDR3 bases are TGTGCCAGCAGCCCACCCGGGACTATTACAGATACGCAGTATTTT.

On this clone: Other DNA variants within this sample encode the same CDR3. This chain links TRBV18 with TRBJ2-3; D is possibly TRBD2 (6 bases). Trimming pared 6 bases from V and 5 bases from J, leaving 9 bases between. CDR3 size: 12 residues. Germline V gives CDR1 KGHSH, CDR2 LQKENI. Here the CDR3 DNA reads TGTGCCAGCTCGCCCGGGGGAGATACGCAGTATTTT. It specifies CASSPGGDTQYF.

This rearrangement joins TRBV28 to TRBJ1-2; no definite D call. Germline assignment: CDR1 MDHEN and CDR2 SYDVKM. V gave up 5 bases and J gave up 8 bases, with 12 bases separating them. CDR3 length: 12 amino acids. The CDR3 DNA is TGTGCCAGCAGTGAGAGGGTCCGGGGCTACACCTTC. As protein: CASSERVRGYTF.